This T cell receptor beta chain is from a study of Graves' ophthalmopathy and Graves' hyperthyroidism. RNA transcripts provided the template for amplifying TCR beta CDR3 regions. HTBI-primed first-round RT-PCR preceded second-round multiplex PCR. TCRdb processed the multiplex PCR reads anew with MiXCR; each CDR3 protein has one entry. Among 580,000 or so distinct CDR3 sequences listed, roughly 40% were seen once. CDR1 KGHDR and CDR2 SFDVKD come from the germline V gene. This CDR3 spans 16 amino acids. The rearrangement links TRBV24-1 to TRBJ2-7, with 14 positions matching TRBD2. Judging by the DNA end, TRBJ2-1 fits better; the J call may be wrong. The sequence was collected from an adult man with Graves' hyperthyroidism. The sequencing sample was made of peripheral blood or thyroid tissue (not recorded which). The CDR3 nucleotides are TGTGCCACCAGGGGGACTAGCGGGGGTTCCTACAATGAGCAGTTCTTC. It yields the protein CATRGTSGGSYNEQFF.